These 32 T cell receptor beta chains share one sample of origin, sequenced in a study of beta chain features in type 1 diabetes (dated by TCRdb to the late 2010s). Results the study describes overall, beyond this receptor: In all four CD4+ subsets, TCRB CDR3 length was moderately but significantly shorter in type 1 diabetes patients.

Which antigens these TCRs recognize remains unknown. Libraries were constructed by the immunoSEQ multiplex PCR assay. The High Capacity cDNA Reverse Transcription Kit was used to reverse transcribe all of the isolated RNA, meaning that expressed TCRB transcripts were what got sequenced. As stored in TCRdb, this immuneACCESS dataset retains in-frame rearrangements with V and J assigned. A fraction of the clones does not appear; measured against another copy, unresolved V genes explain less than half of the discrepancy, and the remainder lacks a known reason. The sample yields some 290,000 clones; 13% to 15% were counted once. The ten most abundant clones make up over 0.015% of the sample. Sequencing used naive CD4+ T cells from blood. According to the study, the label for this sample's cell subset or site signals: true naive CD4+ T cells. These receptors were obtained from a man aged 25-40 years with type 1 diabetes.

This chain connects TRBV28 to TRBJ1-5, with D uncertain. The germline V and J ends were trimmed by 5 bases and 0 bases, with 17 bases remaining between them. The CDR3 totals 17 residues. The germline gives CDR1 MDHEN, CDR2 SYDVKM. This chain's CDR3 is CASSPGGSGYSNQPQHF. The CDR3 DNA is TGTGCCAGCAGTCCCGGAGGGTCCGGGTATAGCAATCAGCCCCAGCATTTT.

This clone was recorded a few times. The V call is TRBV28, the J call TRBJ2-1, with 7 bases identical to TRBD2. CDR1 MDHEN and CDR2 SYDVKM come from the germline V gene. The CDR3 has 16 residues. The trim removed 4 bases at V and 10 bases at J, leaving 16 bases unmatched. The DNA for the CDR3 is TGTGCCAGCAGTTCCCCCGGACTAGGACGGAAGGAGGAGCAGTTCTTC. Translation: CASSSPGLGRKEEQFF.

The chain joins TRBV2 to TRBJ2-2; 10 nucleotides match TRBD1. V lost 2 bases and J lost 4; bases outside the gene matches: 7. The CDR3 extends over 17 amino acids. CDR1 and CDR2 from the germline V gene are SNHLY and FYNNEI. CDR3 nucleotide sequence: TGTGCCAGCAGTGAACGCAGAGGACAGGGGGGCACCGGGGAGCTGTTTTTT. This encodes CASSERRGQGGTGELFF. Together with reference TRBV2 and TRBJ2-2, the CDR3 gives the full variable domain: EPEVTQTPSHQVTQMGQEVILRCVPISNHLYFYWYRQILGQKVEFLVSFYNNEISEKSEIFDDQFSVERPDGSNFTLKIRSTKLEDSAMYFCASSERRGQGGTGELFFGEGSRLTVL.

The V gene is TRBV7-2, the J gene TRBJ2-2; D is unclear. The CDR3 is 12 amino acids. The germline V and J ends were trimmed by 5 bases and 13 bases, with 14 bases remaining between them. Looked up from germline, CDR1 is SGHTA and CDR2 is FQGNSA. The CDR3 bases are TGTGCCAGCAGCACCGACTCGAGGAGGCTGTTTTTT. It is translated as CASSTDSRRLFF.

This clone was seen a handful of times. The chain employs TRBV30 and TRBJ1-2; 8 bases fit TRBD1. The CDR3 consists of 12 residues. The V gene end was trimmed by 4 bases and the J gene end by 3 bases; junction bases not matched to a gene: 1. Germline values: CDR1 GTSNPN, CDR2 SVGIG (reference sequence). CDR3 amino acids: CAWTDRDYGYTF. For the CDR3, the DNA is TGTGCCTGGACGGACAGGGACTATGGCTACACCTTC.

This clone was observed a few times. This rearrangement joins TRBV5-1 to TRBJ2-2; D is perhaps TRBD2 (7 bases). The CDR3 covers 15 residues. The V end lost 5 bases, the J end lost 3 bases, and 14 bases lay between the germline ends. Germline CDR1 SGHRS, CDR2 YFSETQ. The CDR3 spells CASSQGTTDTGELFF. The DNA for the CDR3 is TGCGCCAGCAGTCAGGGGACTACTGACACCGGGGAGCTGTTTTTT.

The chain couples TRBV28 to TRBJ2-7, with D perhaps matching TRBD1 (6 bases). V was cut by 6 bases and J by 10 bases, with 16 bases left in between. CDR3 size: 12 residues. CDR1 is MDHEN and CDR2 is SYDVKM in the germline V gene. The CDR3 loop reads CASSLGTNAQYF. CDR3 bases: TGTGCCAGCAGCCTCGGGACAAACGCACAGTACTTC.

This clone was picked up a small number of times. The V call is TRBV5-1, the J call TRBJ1-2; D is perhaps TRBD1 (6 bases). Germline loops: CDR1 SGHRS, CDR2 YFSETQ. CDR3 length: 11 amino acids. The V gene lost 4 bases and the J gene lost 8 bases, with 9 bases spanning the gap. For the CDR3, the DNA is TGCGCCAGCAGCATCGGACAGGGCTACACCTTC. It specifies CASSIGQGYTF.

In its sample, this clone was seen a few times. The chain uses TRBV7-2 and TRBJ2-1, with 9 bases lining up with TRBD2. The J segment lost 4 bases and the V segment lost 4 bases, leaving 5 bases of the junction unmatched. This CDR3 region has 15 residues. Germline CDR1 SGHTA, CDR2 FQGNSA. The CDR3 spells CASSYGTSLYNEQFF. For the CDR3, the DNA is TGTGCCAGCAGCTACGGGACTAGCCTTTACAATGAGCAGTTCTTC.

As DNA, the CDR3 is TGTGCCAGCAGCTTATACGCGGGAGGGGGCACTGAAGCTTTCTTT. Amino acids: CASSLYAGGGTEAFF. The rearrangement links TRBV5-6 to TRBJ1-1; D perhaps matches TRBD1 (6 bases). CDR3 length: 15 amino acids. The germline CDR1 and CDR2 sequences are SGHDT and YYEEEE. With 2 bases removed from V and 4 bases from J, the gap between germline ends came to 15 bases.

This clone was found a few times. The rearrangement links TRBV18 to TRBJ2-7, with 7 bases identical to TRBD2. In germline, CDR1 is KGHSH, CDR2 LQKENI. J gave up 4 bases and V 1 base, and 13 bases lay outside the gene matches. The CDR3 is 17 residues long. CDR3 sequence: CASSPLGAERGPYEQYF. CDR3 sequence (DNA): TGTGCCAGCTCACCACTCGGGGCGGAGCGGGGACCGTACGAGCAGTACTTC. Full variable domain (missing parts from reference TRBV18 and TRBJ2-7): NAGVMQNPRHLVRRRGQEARLRCSPMKGHSHVYWYRQLPEEGLKFMVYLQKENIIDESGMPKERFSAEFPKEGPSILRIQQVVRGDSAAYFCASSPLGAERGPYEQYFGPGTRLTVT.

The chain carries TRBV19 and TRBJ2-7; 11 bases agree with TRBD2. The ends lost 5 bases at V and 6 bases at J; junction bases unmatched: 9. The CDR3 spans 15 residues. In germline, CDR1 is LNHDA, CDR2 SQIVND (reference sequence). Here the CDR3 DNA reads TGTGCCAGTAGTCCTCGACTAGCGGGAAACGGCGAGCAGTACTTC. This encodes CASSPRLAGNGEQYF.

This clone was seen only a few times. The gene calls are TRBV5-4 and TRBJ2-1, with 11 positions matching TRBD2. This CDR3 spans 15 amino acids. V shed 4 bases, J shed 6 bases, and the junction held 6 bases outside the gene matches. The germline gives CDR1 SGHNT, CDR2 YYREEE (reference sequence). CDR3 residues: CASSPGTSGSNEQFF. The CDR3 nucleotides are TGTGCCAGCAGCCCGGGGACTAGCGGTTCCAATGAGCAGTTCTTC. The full variable domain, completed using reference TRBV5-4 and TRBJ2-1, is ETGVTQSPTHLIKTRGQQVTLRCSSQSGHNTVSWYQQALGQGPQFIFQYYREEENGRGNFPPRFSGLQFPNYSSELNVNALELDDSALYLCASSPGTSGSNEQFFGPGTRLTVL.

This clone was counted a few times. The chain couples TRBV19 to TRBJ2-1; 8 nucleotides align to TRBD1. This CDR3 contains 13 residues. Trimming took 8 bases from V and 5 from J; bases not matched to a gene: 5. CDR1 and CDR2 from the germline V gene are LNHDA and SQIVND (reference sequence). The CDR3 DNA reads as TGTGCCAGTGGACAGGGAGACAACAATGAGCAGTTCTTC. Its translation: CASGQGDNNEQFF.

V usage is TRBV23-1 and J usage is TRBJ1-5, with a tentative D call TRBD1 (6 bases). TRBV23-1 has ORF status, its function being uncertain. CDR3 length: 15 residues. The ends were cut back, 11 bases at V and 0 bases at J, with 17 bases in the middle. In nucleotides, the CDR3 is TGCGCCGGCGGGGGCGCAGAATATAGCAATCAGCCCCAGCATTTT. This gives the protein CAGGGAEYSNQPQHF.

The rearrangement uses TRBV7-2 and TRBJ1-4; TRBD1 matches at 9 bases. This CDR3 contains 15 residues. CDR1 is SGHTA, CDR2 FQGNSA, per germline. The V gene end was trimmed by 1 base and the J gene end by 8 bases; junction bases not matched to a gene: 5. Written as DNA, the CDR3 is TGTGCCAGCAGCTTAGGGGACAGGGCCGCCGAAAAACTGTTTTTT. It codes for CASSLGDRAAEKLFF.

V is TRBV7-2 and J is TRBJ1-2, with D hard to call. In germline, CDR1 is SGHTA, CDR2 FQGNSA. The V and J ends lost 2 bases and 0 bases respectively, with 10 bases between them. CDR3 length equals 15 residues. The CDR3 protein is CASSLSGRANYGYTF. The DNA for the CDR3 is TGTGCCAGCAGCTTATCGGGAAGAGCTAACTATGGCTACACCTTC.

This clone was recorded a few times. This rearrangement joins TRBV18 to TRBJ2-7; TRBD1 agrees at 9 bases. The V segment lost 8 bases and the J segment 2 bases; nucleotides outside the gene matches: 7. This CDR3 has 14 amino acids. Looked up from germline, CDR1 is KGHSH and CDR2 is LQKENI. CDR3 protein: CASMPGQGAYEQYF. The DNA for the CDR3 is TGTGCCAGCATGCCGGGACAGGGAGCCTACGAGCAGTACTTC.

V gene TRBV28 combines with J gene TRBJ2-1; 8 nucleotides line up with TRBD2. V lost 5 bases to trimming and J lost 3 bases; unmatched junction nucleotides: 12. Per the germline V gene, CDR1 is MDHEN and CDR2 is SYDVKM. CDR3 size: 17 residues. The CDR3 is CASSPGGASGFYNEQFF. CDR3 nucleotides: TGTGCCAGCAGTCCCGGGGGGGCTAGCGGGTTCTACAATGAGCAGTTCTTC.

This rearrangement joins TRBV28 to TRBJ2-7; 10 nucleotides align to TRBD2. Trimming cost V 5 bases and J 5 bases; bases outside gene matches: 9. Germline lookup yields CDR1 MDHEN and CDR2 SYDVKM. This CDR3 comprises 15 residues. This CDR3 reads CASSMPASGRDEQYF. The CDR3, as DNA: TGTGCCAGCAGTATGCCTGCAAGCGGGAGGGACGAGCAGTACTTC.

This clone occurred a few times. The CDR3 protein is CAWKLTGGLGETQYF. The CDR3 DNA is TGTGCCTGGAAGCTCACCGGGGGGCTTGGTGAGACCCAGTACTTC. The genes are TRBV30 and TRBJ2-5, with D possibly TRBD2 on 7 matching bases. From germline, CDR1 is GTSNPN and CDR2 SVGIG (reference sequence). Trimming removed 4 bases from V and 5 bases from J, with 20 bases in between. The CDR3 consists of 15 residues.

This chain joins TRBV27 and TRBJ1-2, with D tentatively TRBD1 (6 bases). The CDR3 length is 14 residues. Trimming removed 5 bases from V and 4 bases from J, with 14 bases in between. CDR1 and CDR2 (germline): MNHEY, SMNVEV (reference sequence). CDR3 residues: CASSRNRVGYGYTF. DNA for the CDR3: TGTGCCAGCAGTAGGAACAGGGTGGGCTATGGCTACACCTTC.

This clone was counted a few times. The chain is built from TRBV19 and TRBJ1-1; a possible D gene is TRBD1 (5 bases). Trimming cost V 6 bases and J 1 base, with 12 bases left between them. The CDR3 runs 14 residues. The germline V gene has CDR1 LNHDA and CDR2 SQIVND (reference sequence). This CDR3 is CASRRGTENTEAFF. The CDR3, as DNA: TGTGCCAGTAGAAGGGGTACCGAGAACACTGAAGCTTTCTTT. The full variable domain, in which reference TRBV19 and TRBJ1-1 provide the parts outside the CDR3, is DGGITQSPKYLFRKEGQNVTLSCEQNLNHDAMYWYRQDPGQGLRLIYYSQIVNDFQKGDIAEGYSVSREKKESFPLTVTSAQKNPTAFYLCASRRGTENTEAFFGQGTRLTVV.

This chain uses TRBV25-1 with TRBJ1-1, with D possibly matching TRBD1 (5 bases). CDR3 size: 11 residues. CDR1 is MGHDK, CDR2 SYGVNS, per germline. V shed 10 bases and J shed 11 bases, with 17 bases lying between them. This CDR3 reads CATRRQSEAFF. CDR3 DNA sequence: TGTGCCACCCGGAGACAGTCAGAGGCTTTCTTT.

The rearrangement links TRBV7-9 to TRBJ1-1, with TRBD1 matching 10 bases. CDR3 size: 15 residues. CDR1 and CDR2 from the germline V gene are SEHNR and FQNEAQ (reference sequence). Trimming removed 4 bases from V and 4 bases from J; junction bases left unmatched: 6. The CDR3 here is CASSSLRQGATEAFF. The CDR3 DNA follows: TGTGCCAGCAGCTCACTCCGACAGGGGGCCACTGAAGCTTTCTTT.

V is TRBV28 and J is TRBJ1-1; D might be TRBD1 (5 bases). The length of the CDR3 is 14 residues. The germline CDR1 and CDR2 sequences are MDHEN and SYDVKM. V was shortened by 2 bases and J by 3 bases, with 10 bases between the two germline ends. In DNA, the CDR3 is TGTGCCAGCAGTTTAGGGGGGAGTGACACTGAAGCTTTCTTT. Translated: CASSLGGSDTEAFF.

Only one count was recorded for this clone. The genes are TRBV9 and TRBJ1-3, with D perhaps TRBD1 (5 bases). This CDR3 region has 14 residues. CDR1 and CDR2 from the germline V gene are SGDLS and YYNGEE. With 4 bases removed from V and 0 bases from J, the gap between germline ends came to 8 bases. The CDR3, as DNA: TGTGCCAGCAGCTCCGGGGGCTCTGGAAACACCATATATTTT. Amino acid sequence: CASSSGGSGNTIYF.

The chain is built from TRBV27 and TRBJ2-2, with 8 bases fitting TRBD2. Germline lookup yields CDR1 MNHEY and CDR2 SMNVEV (reference sequence). CDR3 length: 16 amino acids. V was clipped by 3 bases and J by 5 bases; unmatched bases: 8. CDR3 nucleotide sequence: TGTGCCAGCAGTTTGGAGGGAATAGCGGGGACCGGGGAGCTGTTTTTT. Amino acids: CASSLEGIAGTGELFF.

This clone has a handful of counts. V usage is TRBV7-3 and J usage is TRBJ2-1; a weak D match, TRBD2 (8 bases). CDR3 length equals 17 residues. In germline, CDR1 is SGHTA, CDR2 FQGTGA. V was trimmed by 4 bases and J by 5 bases, leaving 21 bases between them. CDR3 in amino acids: CASSSAGRGRENNEQFF. CDR3 sequence (DNA): TGTGCCAGCAGCTCCGCCGGGAGGGGGCGAGAAAACAATGAGCAGTTCTTC.

The V and J genes are TRBV7-9 and TRBJ2-1, with D possibly being TRBD2 (6 bases). The CDR3 loop spans 11 amino acids. The germline CDR1 and CDR2 sequences are SEHNR and FQNEAQ (reference sequence). The V end was cut by 2 bases, the J end by 14 bases, with 10 bases between. CDR3 protein: CASSLRRVEFF. CDR3 in DNA: TGTGCCAGCAGCTTACGGAGGGTTGAGTTCTTC.

This chain connects TRBV5-4 to TRBJ2-7; TRBD2 matches 11 bases. This CDR3 has 15 residues. Unmatched junction bases numbered 4, after V lost 3 bases and J lost 2 bases. The germline V gene encodes CDR1 SGHNT and CDR2 YYREEE (reference sequence). CDR3 bases: TGTGCCAGCAGCTCCACTAGCGGGAGTACCTACGAGCAGTACTTC. This gives the protein CASSSTSGSTYEQYF.

V and J are TRBV25-1 and TRBJ2-2; 10 bases are shared with TRBD1. CDR1 and CDR2 from the germline V gene are MGHDK and SYGVNS. The CDR3 contains 16 residues. Unmatched junction bases numbered 5, after V lost 4 bases and J lost 3 bases. CDR3: CASSAGTGAYTGELFF. CDR3 sequence (DNA): TGTGCCAGCAGTGCCGGGACAGGGGCGTACACCGGGGAGCTGTTTTTT.